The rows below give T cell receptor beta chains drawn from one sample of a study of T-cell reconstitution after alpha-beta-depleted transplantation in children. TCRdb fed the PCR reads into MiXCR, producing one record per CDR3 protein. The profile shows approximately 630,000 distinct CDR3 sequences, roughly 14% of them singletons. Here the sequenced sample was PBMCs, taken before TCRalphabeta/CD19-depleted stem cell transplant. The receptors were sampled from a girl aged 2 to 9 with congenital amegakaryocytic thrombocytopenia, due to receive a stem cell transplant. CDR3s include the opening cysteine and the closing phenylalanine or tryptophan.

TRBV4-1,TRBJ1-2,CASSQPDRSLGYTF
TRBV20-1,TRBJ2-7,CSAGRSGQPYEQYF
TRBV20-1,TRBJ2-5,CSAIGRPEETQYF
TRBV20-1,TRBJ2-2,CSARDLSGSDTGELFF
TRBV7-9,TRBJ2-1,CASSPSTSGSRNEQFF
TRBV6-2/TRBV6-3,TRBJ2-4,CASTWVGPGILAKNIQYF
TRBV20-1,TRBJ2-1,CSARGPGYNEQFF
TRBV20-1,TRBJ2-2,CSARVSIANTGELFF
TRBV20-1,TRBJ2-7,CSVGLAGREQYF
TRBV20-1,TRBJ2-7,CSAPWGGEQYF
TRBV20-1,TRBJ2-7,CSASPRTRADYEQYF
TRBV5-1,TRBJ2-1,CASRPPGPYNEQFF
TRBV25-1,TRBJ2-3,CASTLQGGTDTQYF
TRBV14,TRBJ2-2,CASSQTTGAGELFF
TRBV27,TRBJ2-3,CASSLSAATDTQYF
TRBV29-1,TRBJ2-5,CSVGLANDGETQYF
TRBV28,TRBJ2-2,CASSSRRGLFRELFF
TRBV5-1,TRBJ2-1,CASRSGSTYNEQFF
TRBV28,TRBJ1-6,CAIAPGGSNSPLHF
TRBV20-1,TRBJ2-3,CSARDLWRDGADTQYF
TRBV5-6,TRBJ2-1,CASSQLPGEQFF
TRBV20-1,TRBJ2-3,CSAGGGTSDTDTQYF
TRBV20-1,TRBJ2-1,CSARLLRDSYNEQFF
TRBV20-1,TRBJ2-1,CSAKFYNEQFF
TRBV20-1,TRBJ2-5,CSADTGGETQYF
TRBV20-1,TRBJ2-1,CSARDLTSGRVYNEQFF
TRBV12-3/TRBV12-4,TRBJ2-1,CASSLSGRASHEQFF
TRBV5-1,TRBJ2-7,CASSLWSGPAYEQYF
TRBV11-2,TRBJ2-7,CASARLTGPYEQYF
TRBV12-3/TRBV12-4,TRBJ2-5,CASSWARGQETQYF
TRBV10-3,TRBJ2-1,CAITASEGNEQFF
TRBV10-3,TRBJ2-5,CAISSGGEETQYF
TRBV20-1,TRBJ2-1,CSATLGLAGDYNEQFF
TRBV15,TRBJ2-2,CATSPQLALGTGELFF
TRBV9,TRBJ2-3,CASSVAQLTDTQYF
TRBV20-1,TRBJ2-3,CSAHLAGRPDTQYF
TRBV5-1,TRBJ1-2,CASSDDARPTNYGYTF
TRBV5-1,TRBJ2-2,CASSKGPSGYTGELFF
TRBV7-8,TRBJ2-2,CASSFKRGNTGELFF
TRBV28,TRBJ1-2,CAIPSGGANYGYTF
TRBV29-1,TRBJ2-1,CSVEPEIAGDPNEQFF
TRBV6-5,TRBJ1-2,CASSTGIYGYTF
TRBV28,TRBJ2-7,CASSSGHYYEQYF
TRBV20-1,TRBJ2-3,CSASSGRVGQYF
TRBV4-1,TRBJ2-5,CASSQERGRDQETQYF
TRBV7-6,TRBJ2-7,CASSSDLRGEQYF
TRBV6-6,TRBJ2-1,CASSRLYNEQFF
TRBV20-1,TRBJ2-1,CSAMGSYNEQFF
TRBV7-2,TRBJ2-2,CASILLAGDTGELFF